This TCR beta chain emerged from a study of T cell responses to AZD1222 COVID-19 vaccine. Findings and limits, study-wide: An increase in Spike-specific TCR breadth and depth was observed after two AZD1222 doses. Every sample of the repertoires postdated the peak T cell response.

This clone has a handful of counts. Its target is unknown. Germline CDR1 MDHEN, CDR2 SYDVKM. This CDR3 comprises 14 residues. The germline V and J ends were trimmed by 5 bases and 10 bases, with 15 bases remaining between them. Generated by immunoSEQ multiplex PCR, the TCRdb table keeps only in-frame clones and is missing some. The sample consists of some 140,000 clones, more than 90% of them appearing once. The starting material was peripheral blood, obtained on day 0 of AZD1222 vaccination. The sequence was collected from an adult in good health. V usage is TRBV28 and J usage is TRBJ1-6, with D possibly TRBD1 on 5 matching bases. CDR3 in amino acids: CASSPPRGSSPLHF. CDR3 nucleotides: TGTGCCAGCAGTCCCCCCCGGGGCTCCTCACCCCTCCACTTT.